Listed below are T cell receptor beta chains from one sample, sequenced in a study of a mutant IDH1 vaccine in newly diagnosed glioma. The repertoire was sequenced with immunoSEQ multiplex PCR; TCRdb's copy has only in-frame clones and lacks some. The repertoire holds approximately 36,000 clones, with around 78% as singletons. The source material was PBMCs, sampled from a glioma patient treated with radiotherapy, temozolomide or both. These receptors came from a man aged 35 to 55 with glioma. Some clones in this sample may be carry-over from other donors' samples. The CDR3 runs from the conserved cysteine through the conserved F or W. A D gene is named only where the DNA matches it firmly. Some rows have no size entry. The others give once, few or many, or a class for an expanded clone.

CDR3	DNA	size	V	J	D	length
CASSRKVVDDYGYTF	TGTGCCAGCAGCCGAAAAGTTGTGGATGACTATGGCTACACCTTC	-	TRBV7-8	TRBJ1-2	-	15
CASSVAGGSPLHF	TGTGCCAGCAGTGTAGCCGGTGGTTCACCCCTCCACTTT	few	TRBV2	TRBJ1-6	-	13
CASRGTSGAQETQYF	TGTGCCAGCAGGGGGACTAGCGGGGCTCAAGAGACCCAGTACTTC	-	TRBV2	TRBJ2-5	TRBD2	15
CASSYLTNREHEQFF	TGTGCCAGCAGCTACCTAACCAACAGGGAGCATGAGCAGTTCTTC	-	TRBV9	TRBJ2-1	-	15
CASSSPGPNTQYF	TGTGCCAGCAGCAGCCCGGGACCAAATACGCAGTATTTT	few	TRBV6-5	TRBJ2-3	-	13
CASRRDRGLGDEKLFF	TGTGCCAGCAGGCGGGACAGGGGGCTTGGAGACGAAAAACTGTTTTTT	-	TRBV25-1	TRBJ1-4	TRBD1	16
CASSPRSGLAELQETQYF	TGTGCCAGCAGTCCGCGCTCTGGACTAGCGGAGCTTCAAGAGACCCAGTACTTC	-	TRBV28	TRBJ2-5	TRBD2	18
CASSLRLAGGHEQYF	TGTGCCAGCAGCCTCAGACTAGCGGGGGGCCACGAGCAGTACTTC	once	TRBV7-2	TRBJ2-7	TRBD2	15
CASSLQGTTGELFF	TGTGCCAGCAGCTTACAGGGAACCACCGGGGAGCTGTTTTTT	-	TRBV5-4	TRBJ2-2	-	14
CASSLTRTTDTQYF	TGTGCCAGCAGCTTGACTCGGACAACAGATACGCAGTATTTT	-	TRBV7-8	TRBJ2-3	-	14
CASSFEGAGGRDTQYF	TGTGCCAGCAGCTTCGAAGGGGCGGGGGGGAGAGATACGCAGTATTTT	few	TRBV9	TRBJ2-3	TRBD2	16
CASSVDRGSNSPLHF	TGTGCCAGCAGCGTAGATAGAGGGTCTAATTCACCCCTCCACTTT	-	TRBV9	TRBJ1-6	-	15
CAWKNRVGTGELFF	TGTGCCTGGAAGAACAGGGTCGGCACCGGGGAGCTGTTTTTT	few	TRBV30	TRBJ2-2	-	14
CASSFLGRDSYEQYF	TGTGCCAGCAGCTTCCTCGGACGAGACTCCTACGAGCAGTACTTC	-	TRBV7-9	TRBJ2-7	-	15
CAWRPWGTGEPEPQHF	TGTGCCTGGAGGCCATGGGGGACAGGAGAGCCTGAACCCCAGCATTTT	-	TRBV30	TRBJ1-5	TRBD1	16
CASSYGTTGYTGELFF	TGTGCCAGCAGTTACGGAACTACAGGGTACACCGGGGAGCTGTTTTTT	-	TRBV6-6	TRBJ2-2	-	16
CASSLVQNNSPLHF	TGTGCCAGCAGCTTAGTACAGAATAATTCACCCCTCCACTTT	-	TRBV7-8	TRBJ1-6	-	14
CASSEWGNANGYTF	TGTGCCAGCAGTGAATGGGGAAACGCCAATGGCTACACCTTC	-	TRBV6-1	TRBJ1-2	-	14
CASSQTGGQGGGLEKLFF	TGCGCCAGCAGCCAAACAGGGGGCCAGGGTGGAGGCCTTGAAAAACTGTTTTTT	-	TRBV5-1	TRBJ1-4	TRBD1	18
CASSLGTGIYNEQFF	TGTGCCAGCAGCTTGGGGACAGGAATTTACAATGAGCAGTTCTTC	-	TRBV5-4	TRBJ2-1	TRBD1	15
CASSEGGTNTGELFF	TGCGCCAGCAGCGAGGGAGGAACGAACACCGGGGAGCTGTTTTTT	-	TRBV5-1	TRBJ2-2	-	15
CASSTGQGAREKLFF	TGTGCCAGCAGCACCGGACAGGGGGCGCGGGAAAAACTGTTTTTT	-	TRBV7-9	TRBJ1-4	TRBD1	15
CASSPTGAVNSNQPQHF	TGTGCCAGCTCACCGACAGGGGCCGTTAATAGCAATCAGCCCCAGCATTTT	-	TRBV18	TRBJ1-5	TRBD1	17
CASQGQGARGQPQHF	TGTGCCAGCCAAGGACAGGGGGCGCGGGGTCAGCCCCAGCATTTT	-	TRBV19	TRBJ1-5	TRBD1	15
CASSQEGRNRFSYEQYF	TGCGCCAGCAGCCAAGAAGGGCGCAACCGTTTTTCCTACGAGCAGTACTTC	-	TRBV4-1	TRBJ2-7	-	17
CASSPYRVLGNQPQHF	TGTGCCAGCTCACCCTACAGGGTCTTGGGCAATCAGCCCCAGCATTTT	-	TRBV18	TRBJ1-5	-	16
CASSRQGSGELFF	TGTGCCAGCTCTCGTCAGGGTAGCGGGGAGCTGTTTTTT	-	TRBV2	TRBJ2-2	-	13
CASSSRKRLPAAEAFF	TGTGCCAGCAGTTCCCGAAAAAGATTGCCAGCGGCTGAAGCTTTCTTT	-	TRBV6-5	TRBJ1-1	-	16
CASSFGTGSSGANVLTF	TGTGCCAGCAGCTTCGGGACAGGGTCCTCTGGGGCCAACGTCCTGACTTTC	few	TRBV7-6	TRBJ2-6	TRBD1	17
CAWSRGGAEETQYF	TGTGCCTGGAGTCGAGGGGGCGCCGAAGAGACCCAGTACTTC	-	TRBV30	TRBJ2-5	TRBD1	14
CASSLRGRGTEAFF	TGTGCCAGCAGCTTGAGAGGACGGGGTACTGAAGCTTTCTTT	once	TRBV7-2	TRBJ1-1	-	14
CASSLDRETQYF	TGTGCCAGCAGCTTGGACAGGGAGACCCAGTACTTC	-	TRBV5-4	TRBJ2-5	-	12
CASSYESGQDGRQFF	TGTGCCAGCAGTTACGAGAGCGGACAGGACGGGAGGCAGTTCTTC	-	TRBV6-5	TRBJ2-1	-	15
CASSDGDTGELFF	TGTGCCAGCAGTGATGGGGACACCGGGGAGCTGTTTTTT	few	TRBV6-4	TRBJ2-2	-	13
CASSPLPGFNTEAFF	TGTGCCAGCTCACCACTTCCAGGGTTCAACACTGAAGCTTTCTTT	-	TRBV18	TRBJ1-1	-	15
CASSSHREGALHF	TGTGCCAGCAGCTCTCACAGGGAAGGAGCCCTCCACTTT	-	TRBV11-3	TRBJ1-6	-	13
CATSPLRGGDQPQHF	TGTGCCACCAGCCCCCTACGGGGGGGGGACCAGCCCCAGCATTTC	-	TRBV15	TRBJ1-5	-	15
CASRDRGAGETQYF	TGTGCCAGCAGAGACAGGGGGGCGGGGGAGACCCAGTACTTC	-	TRBV6-5	TRBJ2-5	TRBD1	14
CASSPGASYEQYF	TGTGCCAGCAGCCCCGGGGCCTCCTACGAGCAGTACTTC	few	TRBV27	TRBJ2-7	-	13
CATSRDPGLPYGYTF	TGTGCCACCAGCAGAGATCCCGGGCTACCCTATGGCTACACCTTC	once	TRBV15	TRBJ1-2	-	15
CATSRDLGSGYTF	TGTGCCACCAGCAGAGATCTGGGGTCAGGCTACACCTTC	once	TRBV15	TRBJ1-2	-	13
CASSLAQNQPQHF	TGTGCTAGCAGCTTAGCCCAGAATCAGCCCCAGCATTTT	once	TRBV7-7	TRBJ1-5	-	13
CASSVRREGTQYF	TGTGCCAGCAGCGTAAGGCGGGAGGGGACCCAGTACTTC	-	TRBV9	TRBJ2-5	TRBD2	13
CASSLDFWTPSQHF	TGTGCCAGCAGCTTAGATTTTTGGACCCCTAGTCAGCATTTT	-	TRBV7-2	TRBJ1-5	-	14
CASTKKPAGQGRSGANVLTF	TGTGCCAGTACCAAAAAACCGGCGGGACAGGGGAGGTCTGGGGCCAACGTCCTGACTTTC	-	TRBV7-6	TRBJ2-6	TRBD1	20
CASSPAGQGAYHEQYF	TGTGCCAGCTCTCCAGCCGGACAGGGGGCTTACCACGAGCAGTACTTC	-	TRBV18	TRBJ2-7	TRBD1	16
CASSLGPGTDTQYF	TGCGCCAGCAGCTTGGGTCCGGGGACAGATACGCAGTATTTT	-	TRBV5-1	TRBJ2-3	-	14
CASSRAGTGSNYGYTF	TGTGCCAGCAGCCGCGCCGGGACAGGGTCTAACTATGGCTACACCTTC	-	TRBV27	TRBJ1-2	TRBD1	16
CASSLGGQLEVEAFF	TGTGCCAGCAGCTTGGGCGGGCAGTTGGAAGTTGAAGCTTTCTTT	few	TRBV5-6	TRBJ1-1	-	15
CASSASYNSYEQYF	TGTGCCAGCAGCGCCTCCTACAACTCCTACGAGCAGTACTTC	-	TRBV9	TRBJ2-7	-	14
CASSKGLFEAFF	TGTGCCAGCAGCAAAGGACTGTTCGAAGCTTTCTTT	-	TRBV21-1	TRBJ1-1	-	12
CASSRTGDGSTEAFF	TGTGCCAGCAGCCGGACAGGGGATGGGTCCACTGAAGCTTTCTTT	-	TRBV5-6	TRBJ1-1	TRBD1	15
CAISGTEGYEQYF	TGTGCCATCAGTGGGACAGAGGGCTACGAGCAGTACTTC	few	TRBV10-3	TRBJ2-7	-	13
CASSYSTNYGYTF	TGTGCCAGCAGTTACTCGACTAACTATGGCTACACCTTC	-	TRBV6-5	TRBJ1-2	-	13
CASRLGQGQSYEQYF	TGTGCCAGCAGACTCGGACAGGGGCAATCCTACGAGCAGTACTTC	-	TRBV2	TRBJ2-7	TRBD1	15
CSVEDRGDRGRETQYF	TGCAGCGTTGAAGATCGCGGTGACAGGGGACGGGAGACCCAGTACTTC	once	TRBV29-1	TRBJ2-5	TRBD1	16
CASSRQGYNEQFF	TGTGCCAGCAGCCGCCAGGGTTACAATGAGCAGTTCTTC	-	TRBV4-2	TRBJ2-1	-	13
CASRETGMDGYTF	TGTGCCAGCAGAGAGACAGGGATGGATGGCTACACCTTC	-	TRBV2	TRBJ1-2	TRBD1	13
CASSPGDVNEQFF	TGCGCCAGCAGCCCCGGGGATGTCAATGAGCAGTTCTTC	-	TRBV5-1	TRBJ2-1	-	13
CASSVGGSTYGYTF	TGTGCCAGCAGCGTGGGGGGCAGTACCTATGGCTACACCTTC	-	TRBV9	TRBJ1-2	-	14